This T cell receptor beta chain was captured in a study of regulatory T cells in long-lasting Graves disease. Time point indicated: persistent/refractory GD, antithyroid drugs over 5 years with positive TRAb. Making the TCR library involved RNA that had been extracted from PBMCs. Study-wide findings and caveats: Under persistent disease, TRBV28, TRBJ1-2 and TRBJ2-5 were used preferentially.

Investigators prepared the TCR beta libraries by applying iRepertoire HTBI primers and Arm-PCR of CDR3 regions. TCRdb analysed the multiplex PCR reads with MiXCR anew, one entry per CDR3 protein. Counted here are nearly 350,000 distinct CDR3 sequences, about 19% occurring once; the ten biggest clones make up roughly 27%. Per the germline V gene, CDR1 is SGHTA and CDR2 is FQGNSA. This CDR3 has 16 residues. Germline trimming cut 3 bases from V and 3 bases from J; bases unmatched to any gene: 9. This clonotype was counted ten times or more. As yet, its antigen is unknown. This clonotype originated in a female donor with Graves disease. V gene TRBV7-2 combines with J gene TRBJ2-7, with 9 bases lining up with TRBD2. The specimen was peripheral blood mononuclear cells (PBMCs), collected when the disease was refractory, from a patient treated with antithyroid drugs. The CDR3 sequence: CASSLAPAGGGYEQYF. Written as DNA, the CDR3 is TGTGCCAGCAGCTTGGCCCCTGCGGGAGGGGGCTACGAGCAGTACTTC.